This is a list of T cell receptor beta chains from one sample in a study of blood T cell repertoires in COVID-19. Data came from immunoSEQ multiplex PCR; TCRdb stores just in-frame clones and leaves some out. The data hold around 390,000 clones, with around nine tenths observed a single time. Sequencing was done on a sample of PBMCs or T cells enriched from blood (not recorded which). These receptors were collected from a woman in her 50s who had recovered from COVID-19. The conserved cysteine and the conserved F or W are not part of the CDR3 here.

V	J	CDR3
TRBV3-1/TRBV3-2	TRBJ1-3	ASSHADRVVGNTIY
TRBV7-2	TRBJ1-6	ASSLMPASNSPLH
TRBV24-1	TRBJ1-2	ATSAQVKNYGYT
TRBV27	TRBJ1-6	ASRQDSSYNSPLH
TRBV7-9	TRBJ2-7	ASSPRLAGDYEQY
TRBV2	TRBJ2-3	ASLKDRGLYTDTQY
TRBV4-2	TRBJ2-6	ASSQDPAGSSGANVLT
TRBV29-1	TRBJ1-1	SVEDRVLNTEAF
TRBV3-1/TRBV3-2	TRBJ1-5	ASSQTTLNRGHSNQPQH
TRBV6-5	TRBJ1-2	ATRTGVYGYT
TRBV2	TRBJ1-3	ASSPSDRRGNTIY
TRBV19	TRBJ1-3	ASSLRETGSSGNTIY
TRBV6-5	TRBJ1-1	ASSYYLGGNTEAF
TRBV5-1	TRBJ2-2	ASSFMVAGSGELF
TRBV5-1	TRBJ2-1	ASSFATGSSYNEQF
TRBV4-3	TRBJ1-3	ASSQARRGSGNTIY
TRBV19	TRBJ2-7	ASRGTSGAYEQY
TRBV29-1	TRBJ1-1	SADPGWRAEAF
TRBV18	TRBJ1-6	ASSPTSDSYNSPLH
TRBV19	TRBJ1-2	ASSTREGYGYT
TRBV1	TRBJ2-1	TSSQDHGPSAESYNEQF
TRBV6-1	TRBJ1-1	ASSVSRGGASTEAF
TRBV24-1	TRBJ2-1	ATSDPRAASGDNPLF
TRBV3-1/TRBV3-2	TRBJ2-1	ASSSIPTGPYNEQF
TRBV4-1	TRBJ2-5	ASSPRTSGQETQY
TRBV5-1	TRBJ1-1	ASSFSGQGLVSGTEAF
TRBV5-4	TRBJ2-5	ASRSIVYGQTQETQY
TRBV4-3	TRBJ1-1	ASSQDRGGLTEAF
TRBV6-5	TRBJ1-2	ASSYDYRQVRGYT
TRBV18	TRBJ2-1	ASSPPGLAGPNEQF
TRBV6-1	TRBJ1-3	ASSEAWTAGNTIY
TRBV4-2	TRBJ2-1	ASSRLSMRDRGYNEQF
TRBV7-2	TRBJ2-3	ASSLSSISGTPPPDTQY
TRBV7-7	TRBJ2-2	ASSLGGMNTGELF
TRBV21-1	TRBJ1-2	ASSSKTSGYT
TRBV19	TRBJ1-5	ASSSRDRANQPQH
TRBV27	TRBJ1-5	ASGQVRQPQH
TRBV3-1/TRBV3-2	TRBJ1-2	ASSPRGLGGYT
TRBV28	TRBJ1-4	ASSLGQPNEKLF
TRBV27	TRBJ2-7	ASSLQGLAYEQY
TRBV3-1/TRBV3-2	TRBJ2-7	ASSQAHSSAYEQY
TRBV28	TRBJ1-4	ASSLGQGAFEKLF
TRBV4-3	TRBJ2-1	ASSPASVSYNEQF
TRBV28	TRBJ2-7	ASSTGTGYEQY
TRBV19	TRBJ2-5	ASSVAGTGVKTQY
TRBV19	TRBJ1-1	ASRRGMTEAF
TRBV6-5	TRBJ2-7	ASKMDSNRYEQY
TRBV7-2	TRBJ1-3	ASSLEGIGRNTIY
TRBV18	TRBJ2-7	ASSLGTGPGEQY
TRBV9	TRBJ1-2	ASSSTMGGSVSGYT
TRBV2	TRBJ1-4	ASRPIEEKLF
TRBV3-1/TRBV3-2	TRBJ1-2	ASSYGTPNYGYT
TRBV3-1/TRBV3-2	TRBJ1-2	ASSQDLQTSRGYT
TRBV28	TRBJ1-2	ASSLNLYGYT
TRBV5-1	TRBJ2-3	ASSRTGTSGTDTQY
TRBV29-1	TRBJ1-1	SVTRGGEAF
TRBV2	TRBJ2-3	ASTGAADTQY
TRBV28	TRBJ1-1	ASTPGQRNTEAF